Below, 2 T cell receptor beta chains from the same sample are listed, as sequenced in a study of T-cell memory formation after mild COVID-19. TCRdb re-analysed the 5' RACE reads in MiXCR, keeping a single row per CDR3 protein. The sample records fewer than 700,000 distinct CDR3 sequences, 20% to 25% being singletons. Sequencing was done on a sample of PBMCs or a T cell subset sorted from them (not recorded which). The receptors here all came from an adult woman who had mild COVID-19 (a few samples of this study predate the infection). Cell type and time point are not known.

This clonotype was found once. The chain recombines TRBV7-8 with TRBJ1-1; D gene unclear. The CDR3 has 15 residues. Trimming pared 5 bases from V and 3 bases from J, leaving 16 bases between. From germline, CDR1 is SGHVS and CDR2 FQNEAQ. CDR3 protein: CASSPPWGKDTEAFF. Written as DNA, the CDR3 is TGTGCCAGCAGCCCCCCATGGGGAAAGGACACTGAAGCTTTCTTT.

This clonotype was detected only a few times. V is TRBV6-5 and J is TRBJ2-3; a possible D gene is TRBD1 (6 bases). Deletions cut 5 bases from V and 3 bases from J, with 12 bases between. CDR3 length equals 14 residues. The V gene's germline CDR1 is MNHEY and CDR2 SVGAGI. The CDR3 bases are TGTGCCAGCAGTACAGGGACAACGACAGATACGCAGTATTTT. It is translated as CASSTGTTTDTQYF.